This T cell receptor beta chain came from a study of CD8 T cells in Susac syndrome. Reverse transcription used about 0.45 to 1 ug RNA and random hexamers. TCRdb analysed the immunoSEQ multiplex PCR reads with MiXCR anew, one entry per CDR3 protein. The data hold fewer than 250,000 distinct CDR3 sequences, with approximately 90% observed a single time. The sequence derives from a human donor with multiple sclerosis. The specimen sequenced was CD8+ T cells from PBMCs.

Here the CDR3 reads CATSEAGGPTNEQFF. DNA for the CDR3: TGTGCCACCAGTGAGGCGGGAGGGCCGACCAATGAGCAGTTCTTC. The chain links TRBV24-1 to TRBJ2-1, with 9 bases matching TRBD2. This CDR3 comprises 15 residues. J was trimmed by 6 bases and V by 4 bases; bases with no gene match: 6. Germline V gene lookup returns CDR1 KGHDR and CDR2 SFDVKD.